This T cell receptor (beta chain) was identified during a study of cytomegalovirus exposure and HLA in healthy donors. Overall study: Drawn from HLA-typed donors, about 85 million unique TCRs were held in an early data release. Study-level points and caveats: Versus the approximately 670-donor mean, an Asian-associated ancestry cluster reportedly showed fewer N-insertions in a later analysis. In an earlier analysis, in some 600 donors, most V segments appeared productive either ~87% or ~30% of the time. Some segments of the V type, notably TRBV6-2 and TRBV6-3, were excluded as indistinguishable.

This clone was seen only once. The antigen is not known. Germline CDR1 and CDR2: MNHNS and SASEGT. V lost 6 bases, J lost 6 bases, and 9 bases stayed unmatched. This CDR3 contains 15 residues. This PCR relied on a set of 60 Vbeta primers and 13 Jbeta primers. Some clones are missing from TCRdb's copy, which holds only in-frame ones; the method was immunoSEQ multiplex PCR. This table has about 68,000 clones, 80% to 90% appearing once. This rearrangement joins TRBV6-1 to TRBJ1-5; TRBD1 matches at 9 bases. This clonotype was obtained from a human donor in good health. The specimen sequenced was PBMCs. The CDR3 region is CASSQDRGDGQPQHF. The CDR3 DNA follows: TGTGCCAGCAGCCAGGACAGGGGAGACGGTCAGCCCCAGCATTTT.